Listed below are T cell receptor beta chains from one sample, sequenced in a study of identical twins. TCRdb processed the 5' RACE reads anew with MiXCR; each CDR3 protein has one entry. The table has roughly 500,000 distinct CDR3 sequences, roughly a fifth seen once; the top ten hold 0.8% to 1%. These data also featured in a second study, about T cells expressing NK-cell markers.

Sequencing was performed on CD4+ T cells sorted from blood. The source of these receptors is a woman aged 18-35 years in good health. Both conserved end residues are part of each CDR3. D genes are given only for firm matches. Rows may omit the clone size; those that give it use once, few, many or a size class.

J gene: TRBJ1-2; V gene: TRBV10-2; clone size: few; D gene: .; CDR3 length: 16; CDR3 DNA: TGCGCCAGCAGTGAGTCGCGGGGGGCGACAAACTATGGCTACACCTTC; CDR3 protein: CASSESRGATNYGYTF
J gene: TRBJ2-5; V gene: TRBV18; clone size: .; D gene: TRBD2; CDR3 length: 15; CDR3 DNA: TGTGCCAGCTCACGGATGGCGGGAGGAGGCGAGACCCAGTACTTC; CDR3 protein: CASSRMAGGGETQYF
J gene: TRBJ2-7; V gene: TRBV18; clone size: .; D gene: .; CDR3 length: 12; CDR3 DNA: TGTGCCAGCTCACCGAGGTATGGAGAGCAGTACTTC; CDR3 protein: CASSPRYGEQYF
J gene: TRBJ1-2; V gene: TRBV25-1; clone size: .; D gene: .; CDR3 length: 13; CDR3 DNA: TGTGCCAGCAGTGAAATGATTAACTATGGCTACACCTTC; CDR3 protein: CASSEMINYGYTF
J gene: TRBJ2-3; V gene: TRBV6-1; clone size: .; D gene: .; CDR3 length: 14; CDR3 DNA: TGTGCCAGCAGAACGGGCCGAAGCTTCAATACGCAGTATTTT; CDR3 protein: CASRTGRSFNTQYF
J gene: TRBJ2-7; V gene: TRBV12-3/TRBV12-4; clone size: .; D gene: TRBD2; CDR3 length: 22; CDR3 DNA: TGTGCCAGCAGATTGTTGGGTGCTATCCGGCTCGGGGGGGCGGGACAAGGCTACGAGCAGTACTTC; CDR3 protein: CASRLLGAIRLGGAGQGYEQYF
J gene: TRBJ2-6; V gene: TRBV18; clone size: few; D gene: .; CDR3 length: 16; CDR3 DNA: TGTGCCAGCTCACTATTAGTGATCGCTGGGGCCAACGTCCTGACTTTC; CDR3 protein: CASSLLVIAGANVLTF
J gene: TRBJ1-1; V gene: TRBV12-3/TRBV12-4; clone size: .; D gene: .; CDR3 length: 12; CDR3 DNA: TGTGCCAGCAGCCTCAAACGGGGGAAAGCTTTCTTT; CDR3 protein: CASSLKRGKAFF
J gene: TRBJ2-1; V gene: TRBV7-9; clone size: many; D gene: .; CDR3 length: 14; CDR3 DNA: TGTGCCAGCAGCTTAGGCCAAGGGGACAATGAGCAGTTCTTC; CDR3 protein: CASSLGQGDNEQFF
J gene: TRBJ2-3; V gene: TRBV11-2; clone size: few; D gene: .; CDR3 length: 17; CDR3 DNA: TGTGCCAGCAGCTTAGAGGGGACCTGGAGGGGCGCAGATACGCAGTATTTT; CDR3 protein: CASSLEGTWRGADTQYF
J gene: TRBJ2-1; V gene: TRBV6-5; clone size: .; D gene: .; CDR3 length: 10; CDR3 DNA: TGTGCCAGCAGTTACGACGAGCAGTTCTTC; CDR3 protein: CASSYDEQFF
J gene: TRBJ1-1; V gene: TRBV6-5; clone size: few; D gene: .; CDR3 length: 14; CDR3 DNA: TGTGCCAGCAGTTACAGGGCCAAGAACACTGAAGCTTTCTTT; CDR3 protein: CASSYRAKNTEAFF
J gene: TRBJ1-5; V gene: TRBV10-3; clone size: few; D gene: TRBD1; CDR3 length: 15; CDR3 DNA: TGTGCCGCAGCCGGGACAGGGGACAGCAATCAGCCCCAGCATTTT; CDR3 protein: CAAAGTGDSNQPQHF
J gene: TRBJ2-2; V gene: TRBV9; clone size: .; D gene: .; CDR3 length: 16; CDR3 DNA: TGTGCCAGCAGCGTCGCCGGGACAAGGAACACCGGGGAGCTGTTTTTT; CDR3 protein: CASSVAGTRNTGELFF
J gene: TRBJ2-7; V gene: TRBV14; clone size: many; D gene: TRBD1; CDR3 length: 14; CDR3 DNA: TGTGCCAGCAGCCAGGGGACAGGGCTCTACGAGCAGTACTTC; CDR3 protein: CASSQGTGLYEQYF
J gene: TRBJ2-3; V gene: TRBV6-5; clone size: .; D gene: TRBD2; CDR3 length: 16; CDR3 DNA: TGTGCCAGCAGTTACCGTCGGGGGGGCACGGCAGATACGCAGTATTTT; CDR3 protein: CASSYRRGGTADTQYF
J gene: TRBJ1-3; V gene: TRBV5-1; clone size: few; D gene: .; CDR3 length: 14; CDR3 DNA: TGCGCCAGCAGCTTGGAAACAGTCGGAAACACCATATATTTT; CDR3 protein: CASSLETVGNTIYF
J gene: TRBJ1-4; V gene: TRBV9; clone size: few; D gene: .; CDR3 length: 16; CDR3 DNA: TGTGCCAGCAGCGTATTTCCGGGACGAGCTAATGAAAAACTGTTTTTT; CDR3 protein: CASSVFPGRANEKLFF
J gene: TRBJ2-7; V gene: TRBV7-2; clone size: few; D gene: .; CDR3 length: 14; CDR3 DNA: TGTGCCAGCAGCTTAGGGAAGGTAGCCTACGAGCAGTACTTC; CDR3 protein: CASSLGKVAYEQYF
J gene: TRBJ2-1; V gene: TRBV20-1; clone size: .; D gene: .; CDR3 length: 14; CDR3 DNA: TGCAGTGCTCTGGACCCCCTGAGGTACAATGAGCAGTTCTTC; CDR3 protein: CSALDPLRYNEQFF
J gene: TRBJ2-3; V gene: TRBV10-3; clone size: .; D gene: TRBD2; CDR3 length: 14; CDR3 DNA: TGTGCCACCGAGACTAGCGGGCGCACAGATACGCAGTATTTT; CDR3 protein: CATETSGRTDTQYF
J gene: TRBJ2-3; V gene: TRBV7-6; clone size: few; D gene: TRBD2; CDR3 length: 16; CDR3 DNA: TGTGCCAGCGGAAAGACTAGCGGGAGAGGGATGGATACGCAGTATTTT; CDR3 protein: CASGKTSGRGMDTQYF
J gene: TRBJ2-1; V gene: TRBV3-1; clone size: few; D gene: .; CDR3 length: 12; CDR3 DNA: TGTGCCAGCAGGGGACCGAGCAATGAGCAGTTCTTC; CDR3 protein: CASRGPSNEQFF
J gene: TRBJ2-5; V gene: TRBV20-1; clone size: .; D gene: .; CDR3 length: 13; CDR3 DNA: TGCAGTGCTAGCGTTCCTAGTGAAGAGACCCAGTACTTC; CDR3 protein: CSASVPSEETQYF
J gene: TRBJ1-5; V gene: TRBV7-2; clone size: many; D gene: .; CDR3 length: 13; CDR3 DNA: TGTGCCAGCAGCTCTTCCAGAGGGCAGCCCCAGCATTTT; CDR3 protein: CASSSSRGQPQHF
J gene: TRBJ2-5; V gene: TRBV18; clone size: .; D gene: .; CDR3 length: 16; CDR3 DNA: TGTGCCAGCTCACCAACCCCCTCTACCCTCCAAGAGACCCAGTACTTC; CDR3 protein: CASSPTPSTLQETQYF
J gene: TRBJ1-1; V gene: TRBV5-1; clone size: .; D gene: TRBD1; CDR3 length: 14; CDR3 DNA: TGCGCCAGCAGCTTACAAACAGGGGGCTCTGAAGCTTTCTTT; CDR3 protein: CASSLQTGGSEAFF
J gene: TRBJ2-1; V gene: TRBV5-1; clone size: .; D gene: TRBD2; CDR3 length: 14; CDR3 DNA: TGCGCCAGCAGCTTGTCTAGCGGGAGCCCTGAGCAGTTCTTC; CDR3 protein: CASSLSSGSPEQFF